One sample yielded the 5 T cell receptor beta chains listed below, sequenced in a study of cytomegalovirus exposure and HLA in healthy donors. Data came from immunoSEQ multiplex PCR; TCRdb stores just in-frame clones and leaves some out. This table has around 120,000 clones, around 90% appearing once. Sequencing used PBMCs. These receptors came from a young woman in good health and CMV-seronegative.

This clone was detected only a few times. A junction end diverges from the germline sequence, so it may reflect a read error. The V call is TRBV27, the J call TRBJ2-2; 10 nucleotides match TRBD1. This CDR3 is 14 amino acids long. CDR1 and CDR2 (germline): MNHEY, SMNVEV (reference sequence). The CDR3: CASTGTGEHRGAVF. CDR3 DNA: TGTGCCAGCACGGGGACAGGGGAACACCGGGGAGCTGTTTTT.

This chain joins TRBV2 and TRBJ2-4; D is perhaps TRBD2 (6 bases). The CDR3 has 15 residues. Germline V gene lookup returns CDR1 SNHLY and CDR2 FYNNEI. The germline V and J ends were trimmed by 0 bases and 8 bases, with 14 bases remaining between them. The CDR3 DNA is TGTGCCAGCAGTGAAGCGGAGGGCAGGGCGGACATTCAGTACTTC. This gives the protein CASSEAEGRADIQYF.

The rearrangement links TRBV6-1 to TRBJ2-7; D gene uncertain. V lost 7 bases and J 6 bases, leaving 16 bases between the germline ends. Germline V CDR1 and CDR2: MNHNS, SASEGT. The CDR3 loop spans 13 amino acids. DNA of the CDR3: TGTGCCAGCAAACTTATGCAGGCTGGCGAGCAGTACTTC. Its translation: CASKLMQAGEQYF.

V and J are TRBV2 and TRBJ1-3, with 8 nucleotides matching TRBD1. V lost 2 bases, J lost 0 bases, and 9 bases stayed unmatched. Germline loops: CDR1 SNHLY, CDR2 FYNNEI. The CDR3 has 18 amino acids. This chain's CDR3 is CASSEWWGQVRSGNTIYF. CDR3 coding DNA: TGTGCCAGCAGTGAATGGTGGGGACAGGTTCGCTCTGGAAACACCATATATTTT.

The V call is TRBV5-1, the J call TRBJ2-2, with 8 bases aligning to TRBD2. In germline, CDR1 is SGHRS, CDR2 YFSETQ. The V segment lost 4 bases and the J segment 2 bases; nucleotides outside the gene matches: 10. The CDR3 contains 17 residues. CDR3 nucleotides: TGCGCCAGCAGCGCTTTTATACTAGCGGTAAACACCGGGGAGCTGTTTTTT. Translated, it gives CASSAFILAVNTGELFF.